This T cell receptor beta chain was sequenced during a study of molecular identifiers for immune sequencing clone quantification. With respect to this clonotype: The CDR3 end shows no conserved phenylalanine or tryptophan, and so a read error is likely.

Each CDR3 protein is one row after TCRdb ran MiXCR on the PCR reads. The sample lists hundreds of thousands of distinct CDR3 sequences, 15% to 20% occurring once. This CDR3 region has 13 residues. The V end was cut by 4 bases, the J end by 7 bases, with 13 bases between. The germline V gene has CDR1 MNHEY and CDR2 SMNVEV (reference sequence). V and J are TRBV27 and TRBJ1-2; the D is unclear. The sequenced sample was naive CD8+ T cells from blood, with Jurkat cell RNA spiked in. The subset was: FACS-sorted CD8+CD4-CCR7+CD45RA+ naive T cells. The source of this sequence is a human donor in good health. Some libraries in this study had Jurkat cell RNA spiked in. CDR3: CASSSIGLIGYTI. In nucleotides, the CDR3 is TGTGCCAGCAGTTCAATAGGACTTATTGGCTACACCATC.